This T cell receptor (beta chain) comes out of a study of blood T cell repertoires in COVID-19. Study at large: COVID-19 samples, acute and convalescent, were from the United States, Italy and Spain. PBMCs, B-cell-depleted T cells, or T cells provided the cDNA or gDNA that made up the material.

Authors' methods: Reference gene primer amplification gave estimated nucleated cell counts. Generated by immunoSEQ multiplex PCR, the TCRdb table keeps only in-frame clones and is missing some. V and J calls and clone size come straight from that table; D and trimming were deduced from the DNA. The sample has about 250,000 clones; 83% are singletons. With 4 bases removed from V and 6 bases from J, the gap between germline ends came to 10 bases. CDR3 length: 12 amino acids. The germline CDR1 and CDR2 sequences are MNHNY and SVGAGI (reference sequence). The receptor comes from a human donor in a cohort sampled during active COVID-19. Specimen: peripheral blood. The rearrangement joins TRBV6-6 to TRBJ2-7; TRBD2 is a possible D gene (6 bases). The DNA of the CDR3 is TGTGCCAGCAGTTTGGGGGGACTCGAGCAGTACTTC. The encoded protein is CASSLGGLEQYF.